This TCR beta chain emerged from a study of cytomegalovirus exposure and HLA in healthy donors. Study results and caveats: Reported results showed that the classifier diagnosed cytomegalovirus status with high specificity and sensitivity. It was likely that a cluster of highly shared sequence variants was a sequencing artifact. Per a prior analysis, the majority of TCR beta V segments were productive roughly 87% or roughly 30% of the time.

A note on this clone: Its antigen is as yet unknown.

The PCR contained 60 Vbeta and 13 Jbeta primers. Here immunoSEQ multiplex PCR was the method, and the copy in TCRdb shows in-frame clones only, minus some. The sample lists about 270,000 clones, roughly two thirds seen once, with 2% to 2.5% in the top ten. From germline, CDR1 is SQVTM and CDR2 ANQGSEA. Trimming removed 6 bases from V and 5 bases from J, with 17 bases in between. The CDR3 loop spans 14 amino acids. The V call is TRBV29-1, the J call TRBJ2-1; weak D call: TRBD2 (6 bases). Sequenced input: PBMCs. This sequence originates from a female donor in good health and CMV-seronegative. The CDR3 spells CSVGDSRNHNEQFF. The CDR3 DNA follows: TGCAGCGTAGGGGACTCCCGAAACCACAATGAGCAGTTCTTC.